The 22 T cell receptor beta chains given below trace back to one sample, sequenced in a study of shared clonotypes between healthy human individuals. Some clones are missing from TCRdb's copy, which holds only in-frame ones; the method was immunoSEQ multiplex PCR. The repertoire holds over a million clones, approximately 80% seen once, with about 0.52% in the top ten. Material: memory CD4+ T cells from PBMCs. As to subset: CD45RA-negative fraction. The receptors were gathered from a man younger than 35 in good health. Some clones in this sample may be carry-over from other donors' samples.

This chain connects TRBV7-2 to TRBJ1-6; a weak D match, TRBD1 (6 bases). The CDR3 length is 13 residues. The V gene's germline CDR1 is SGHTA and CDR2 FQGNSA. Trimming removed 5 bases from V and 14 bases from J, with 16 bases in between. Written as DNA, the CDR3 is TGTGCCAGCAGCCCCCAGACAGGACCTACCCTCCACTTT. Its protein is CASSPQTGPTLHF.

Of note for this clone: A far larger clone is one base from this, pointing to a likely read error. In the same sample, other DNA sequences code for this CDR3. The chain has TRBV28 and TRBJ1-3, with a tentative D call TRBD1 (5 bases). CDR1 and CDR2 (germline): MDHEN, SYDVKM. The CDR3 runs 15 residues. CDR3 loop: CASSLGGYSGNTIYF. The CDR3 region has the DNA TGTGCCAGCAGTTTGGGGGGTTACTCTGGAAATACCATATATTTT.

This sequence joins TRBV28 and TRBJ2-1; TRBD2 matches 16 bases. Losses at the gene ends were 5 bases for V and 10 bases for J; bases not matched to a gene: 5. In germline, CDR1 is MDHEN, CDR2 SYDVKM. CDR3 length: 15 amino acids. In DNA, the CDR3 is TGTGCCAGCAGTGCCCTGGGACTAGCGGGAGGGGAGCAGTTCTTC. Amino acids: CASSALGLAGGEQFF.

Details on this clone: The sample contains more than one DNA sequence encoding this CDR3. The chain links TRBV6-5 to TRBJ1-2; TRBD1 might be the D (5 bases). Germline-derived CDR1 and CDR2 are MNHEY and SVGAGI. The V and J ends lost 4 bases and 5 bases respectively, with 11 bases between them. The CDR3 covers 13 residues. CDR3 coding DNA: TGTGCCAGCAGTTTTGGGAGGGGTTATGGCTACACCTTC. Protein product: CASSFGRGYGYTF.

CDR3 residues: CAWSRDSLDQPQHF. The CDR3 DNA reads TGTGCCTGGAGTCGAGACAGTTTAGATCAGCCCCAGCATTTT. This chain connects TRBV30 to TRBJ1-5, with a tentative D call TRBD1 (5 bases). The CDR3 sequence is 14 residues long. Per germline, CDR1 GTSNPN and CDR2 SVGIG (reference sequence). Trimming took 2 bases from V and 5 from J, leaving 13 bases between them. Drawing the rest from reference TRBV30 and TRBJ1-5, the complete variable domain is SQTIHQWPATLVQPVGSPLSLECTVEGTSNPNLYWYRQAAGRGLQLLFYSVGIGQISSEVPQNLSASRPQDRQFILSSKKLLLSDSGFYLCAWSRDSLDQPQHFGDGTRLSIL.

This clone was counted once. The chain combines TRBV7-2 with TRBJ2-7, with D possibly TRBD1 on 6 matching bases. CDR3 length: 12 amino acids. Germline loops: CDR1 SGHTA, CDR2 FQGNSA. V dropped 7 bases and J dropped 7 bases, with 14 bases sitting between them. The chain's CDR3 is CASIGQRWEQYF. Here the CDR3 DNA reads TGTGCCAGCATCGGACAGCGGTGGGAGCAGTACTTC.

The V gene is TRBV18, the J gene TRBJ1-2, with 7 bases that match TRBD1. The CDR3 runs 13 residues. With 4 bases clipped from V and 3 bases from J, the junction kept 2 bases outside the gene matches. Germline CDR1 reads KGHSH; CDR2 reads LQKENI. In nucleotides, the CDR3 is TGTGCCAGCTCACGGACAGGAGACTATGGCTACACCTTC. It codes for CASSRTGDYGYTF.

V gene TRBV5-6 combines with J gene TRBJ2-7; D not resolved. V dropped 4 bases and J dropped 2 bases, with 10 bases sitting between them. The CDR3 has 13 residues. Germline lookup yields CDR1 SGHDT and CDR2 YYEEEE. CDR3 loop: CASSLDGPYEQYF. The CDR3 DNA reads as TGTGCCAGCAGCCTCGACGGACCCTACGAGCAGTACTTC.

As regards this clone: This sample includes further DNA sequences coding for the same CDR3. The genes are TRBV29-1 and TRBJ2-2; a possible D gene is TRBD1 (5 bases). The CDR3 runs to 14 residues. V was trimmed by 0 bases and J by 5 bases, leaving 10 bases between them. The germline gives CDR1 SQVTM, CDR2 ANQGSEA. The CDR3 loop reads CSVEEGRGTGELFF. As DNA, the CDR3 is TGCAGCGTTGAAGAGGGGCGCGGAACCGGGGAGCTGTTTTTT.

There are a few counts of this clone. The rearrangement uses TRBV6-4 and TRBJ2-7; the D is unclear. The germline gives CDR1 MRHNA, CDR2 SNTAGT. CDR3 length equals 10 residues. V lost 11 bases, J lost 3 bases, and 8 bases lay in between. CDR3 residues: CAGRSYEQYF. The CDR3 DNA follows: TGTGCCGGACGGAGCTACGAGCAGTACTTC.

The chain uses TRBV7-3 and TRBJ1-2; D not certain. This CDR3 comprises 15 residues. Looked up from germline, CDR1 is SGHTA and CDR2 is FQGTGA. Trimming left V 2 bases short and J 4 bases short, with 14 bases between. The CDR3 DNA sequence: TGTGCCAGCAGCTTACGGGCCGGCGGGCTCTATGGCTACACCTTC. As protein: CASSLRAGGLYGYTF.

The gene calls are TRBV11-3 and TRBJ1-2, with 7 positions matching TRBD1. The CDR3 sequence is 13 residues long. Looked up from germline, CDR1 is SGHNT and CDR2 is YENEEA. V lost 2 bases, J lost 6 bases, and 3 bases stayed unmatched. CDR3 DNA sequence: TGTGCCAGCAGCTTACCAGGGGGGGATGGCTACACCTTC. It yields the protein CASSLPGGDGYTF.

The chain combines TRBV9 with TRBJ2-1; D is perhaps TRBD1 (6 bases). The V and J ends lost 3 bases and 2 bases respectively, with 15 bases between them. Germline V gives CDR1 SGDLS, CDR2 YYNGEE. CDR3 size: 16 residues. CDR3 bases: TGTGCCAGCAGCGGGACTGGGGGCGGCCCCTACAATGAGCAGTTCTTC. Its protein product is CASSGTGGGPYNEQFF.

In its sample, this clone was seen once. The chain recombines TRBV5-1 with TRBJ1-1; no definite D call. Germline V CDR1 and CDR2: SGHRS, YFSETQ. There are 16 residues in the CDR3. V shed 0 bases and J shed 4 bases, with 16 bases lying between them. The CDR3 bases are TGCGCCAGCAGCTTGGGAGGAAACCTAGGCGGCACTGAAGCTTTCTTT. Its protein is CASSLGGNLGGTEAFF.

The chain has TRBV29-1 and TRBJ2-5, with 7 nucleotides matching TRBD2. J gave up 0 bases and V 7 bases, and 8 bases lay outside the gene matches. CDR3 length: 14 amino acids. Per germline, CDR1 SQVTM and CDR2 ANQGSEA. CDR3: CSAAGVANQETQYF. CDR3 in DNA: TGCAGCGCCGCGGGAGTTGCTAACCAAGAGACCCAGTACTTC.

This clone appeared a single time. The rearrangement links TRBV5-1 to TRBJ2-7; TRBD2 matches 12 bases. J was trimmed by 3 bases and V by 4 bases; bases with no gene match: 8. Germline V gene sequence: CDR1 SGHRS, CDR2 YFSETQ. The CDR3 runs 16 residues. The CDR3 bases are TGCGCCAGCAGCCCCCGGACTAGCGGGATATTCTACGAGCAGTACTTC. Residues: CASSPRTSGIFYEQYF.

This clone was counted between two and nine times. Distinct nucleotide sequences in the sample also encode this CDR3. The chain uses TRBV5-1 and TRBJ2-2; TRBD2 matches at 10 bases. The germline V gene encodes CDR1 SGHRS and CDR2 YFSETQ. The CDR3 sequence is 16 residues long. Losses at the gene ends were 1 base for V and 2 bases for J; bases not matched to a gene: 2. The DNA of the CDR3 is TGCGCCAGCAGCTTGTTAGCGGGAGGAAACACCGGGGAGCTGTTTTTT. It specifies CASSLLAGGNTGELFF. The full variable domain, completed using reference TRBV5-1 and TRBJ2-2, is KAGVTQTPRYLIKTRGQQVTLSCSPISGHRSVSWYQQTPGQGLQFLFEYFSETQRNKGNFPGRFSGRQFSNSRSEMNVSTLELGDSALYLCASSLLAGGNTGELFFGEGSRLTVL.

The chain combines TRBV19 with TRBJ2-7; D may match TRBD1 or TRBD2 (8 bases each). The V end was cut by 8 bases, the J end by 3 bases, with 17 bases between. The CDR3 consists of 14 residues. Per germline, CDR1 LNHDA and CDR2 SQIVND (reference sequence). CDR3 nucleotides: TGTGCCAGTTCGGGGGGGACAGGAATCTACGAGCAGTACTTC. Amino acid sequence: CASSGGTGIYEQYF.

This chain links TRBV4-3 with TRBJ2-4; 15 positions agree with TRBD2. The germline CDR1 and CDR2 sequences are LGHNA and YSLEER. The junction had 4 bases not matched to a gene; V was cut back by 2 bases and J by 8 bases. This CDR3 spans 16 amino acids. CDR3 sequence reads: CASSQLGLAGGDIQYF. The CDR3 nucleotides are TGCGCCAGCAGCCAACTCGGACTAGCGGGAGGGGACATTCAGTACTTC.

The CDR3 DNA is TGTGCCAGCAACCTAGGGGGGGCGCGGGGCTATGGCTACACCTTC. It yields the protein CASNLGGARGYGYTF. V is TRBV28 and J is TRBJ1-2; D is possibly TRBD1 (6 bases). CDR3 length equals 15 residues. Germline-derived CDR1 and CDR2 are MDHEN and SYDVKM. Trimming removed 7 bases at V and 4 bases at J, with 19 bases between.

The chain combines TRBV4-2 with TRBJ2-3; 12 bases agree with TRBD2. Germline CDR1 LGHNA, CDR2 YNFKEQ. The CDR3 has 17 amino acids. V lost 0 bases, J lost 2 bases, and 3 bases stayed unmatched. The DNA of the CDR3 is TGTGCCAGCAGCCAAGACCGACTAGCGGGAGACACAGATACGCAGTATTTT. Its translation is CASSQDRLAGDTDTQYF.

The chain combines TRBV5-5 with TRBJ1-1; D is uncertain. V was trimmed by 0 bases and J by 2 bases, leaving 8 bases between them. The CDR3 loop spans 14 amino acids. Germline CDR1 reads SGHKS; CDR2 reads YYEKEE (reference sequence). The CDR3 reads CASSLDNSNTEAFF. The CDR3 nucleotides read TGTGCCAGCAGCTTGGACAACAGTAACACTGAAGCTTTCTTT.